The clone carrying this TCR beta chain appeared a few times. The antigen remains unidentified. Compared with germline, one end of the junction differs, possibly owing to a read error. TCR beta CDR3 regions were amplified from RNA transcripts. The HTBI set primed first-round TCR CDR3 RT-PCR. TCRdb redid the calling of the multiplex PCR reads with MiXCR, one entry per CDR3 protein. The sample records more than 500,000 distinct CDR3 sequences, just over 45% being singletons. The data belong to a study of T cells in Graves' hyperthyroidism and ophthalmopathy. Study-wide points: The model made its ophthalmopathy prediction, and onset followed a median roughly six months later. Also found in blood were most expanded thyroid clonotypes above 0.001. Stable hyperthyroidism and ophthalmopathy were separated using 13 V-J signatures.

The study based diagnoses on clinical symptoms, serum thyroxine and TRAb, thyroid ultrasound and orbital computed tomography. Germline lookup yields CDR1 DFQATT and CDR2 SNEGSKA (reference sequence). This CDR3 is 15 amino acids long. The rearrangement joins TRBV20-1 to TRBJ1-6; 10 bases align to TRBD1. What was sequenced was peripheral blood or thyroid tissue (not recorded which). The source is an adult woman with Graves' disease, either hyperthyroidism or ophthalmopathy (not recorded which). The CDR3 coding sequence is TGCAGTGCCAGAGCTTCCGGGACAGGGGATTCACCCCTCCACTTT. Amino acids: CSARASGTGDSPLHF.